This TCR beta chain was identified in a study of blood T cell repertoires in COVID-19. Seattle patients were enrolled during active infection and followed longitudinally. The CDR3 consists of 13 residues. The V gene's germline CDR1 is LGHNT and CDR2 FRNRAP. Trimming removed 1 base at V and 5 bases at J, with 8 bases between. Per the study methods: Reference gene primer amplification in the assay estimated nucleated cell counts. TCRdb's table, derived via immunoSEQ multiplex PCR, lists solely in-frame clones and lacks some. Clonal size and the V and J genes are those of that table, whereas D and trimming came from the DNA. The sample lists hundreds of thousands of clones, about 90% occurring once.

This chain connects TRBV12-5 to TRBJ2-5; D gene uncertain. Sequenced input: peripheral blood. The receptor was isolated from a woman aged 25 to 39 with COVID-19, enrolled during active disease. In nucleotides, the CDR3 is TGTGCTAGTGGTTTGGGAGGTGGGGAGACCCAGTACTTC. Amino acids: CASGLGGGETQYF.